The entry that follows covers one T cell receptor (beta chain) sequence. Its antigen is not yet known. No base qualities exist here, and no much larger clone lies one base off it. The sample comes from a study of blood T cell repertoires in COVID-19 (dated by TCRdb to 2018 to 2020). Regarding the complete study: Samples covering the acute and convalescent phases of COVID-19 were provided by collaborators in the United States, Italy and Spain. Where available, HLA class I and class II types were obtained from metadata supplied by the sample provider rather than from assay-based typing. The material from the prospective study consisted of cDNA or gDNA derived from T cells, B-cell-depleted T cells, or PBMCs. The samples were drawn from two sources: the first 160 participants of the ongoing ImmuneRACE study, and 1,000 to 1,500 subjects contributed by 6 global collaborators. The repertoires were released in a freely available public database intended as a resource for research on the immune response to SARS-CoV-2. Sample metadata almost always included a de-identified subject ID, COVID-19 status, age in years and sex. Subjects who had been exposed to COVID-19, were actively infected with it, or had recovered from it provided the deeply sampled blood TCRbeta repertoires that made up the dataset. General conclusions and limits of the study: Clinical and demographic metadata were provided uncurated, with the amount varying by source and participant.

CDR1 MDHEN and CDR2 SYDVKM were looked up in the germline V gene. For this chain, trimming is 8 bases at the V end and 0 bases at the J end, and the number of junction bases without a gene match is 19. The CDR3 spans 19 residues, from the cysteine through the phenylalanine. The DNA shown is the 57-base CDR3, in frame from base 1. The immunoSEQ Assay, a bias-controlled multiplex PCR, was used to amplify TCRbeta CDR3 regions from genomic DNA. In the source study's methods: The number of nucleated cells in each sample was estimated by amplification of reference gene primers within the assay. To quantify the absolute abundance of each unique TCRbeta CDR3 rearrangement, sequence reads were collapsed and filtered. For each sample, productive Simpson clonality was calculated as the square root of Simpson's diversity index over productive rearrangements. Here the immuneACCESS table is served through TCRdb, limited to in-frame sequences with V and J called. Missing clones are a known gap in these copies; in checked studies unresolved V genes cover under half, and the rest lacks a known reason. The V and J calls and clone size were taken over from that table, and D and trimming were inferred from the DNA. The sample contains 150,000 to 200,000 clones, around 89% of them found a single time. Jointly, the top ten make up 4% to 5.5% of the sample.

Whole blood was collected in K2EDTA tubes by collaborating institutions according to the institutions' own protocols. For TCRbeta analysis, collaborator samples were shipped as frozen whole blood, as isolated PBMCs, or as DNA extracted from either sample type. The sequence is built from TRBV28 and TRBJ2-3; 8 bases in between match TRBD2. This receptor was taken from a human donor in a cohort sampled during active COVID-19. The source material was peripheral blood. The DNA reads TGTGCCAGCGGGCCCACCGGTCGTGGGCGGGAGGCTAGCACAGATACGCAGTATTTT. The translation is CASGPTGRGREASTDTQYF.